This entry lists 18 T cell receptor beta chains sequenced from one sample in a study of cytomegalovirus exposure and HLA in healthy donors. Method: immunoSEQ multiplex PCR; TCRdb's copy keeps in-frame clones and lacks some. The table lists 150,000 to 200,000 clones, over 85% of them singletons, with under 4.5% in the top ten. Specimen: PBMCs. These TCRs come from a man aged 18 to 35 in good health and CMV-seropositive.

V is TRBV10-1 and J is TRBJ2-2, with 8 bases that match TRBD2. The germline V gene encodes CDR1 WNHNN and CDR2 SYGVQD (reference sequence). The CDR3 is 13 residues long. J lost 5 bases, V lost 6 bases, and 2 bases had no gene match. CDR3 amino acids: CASRSGRTGELFF. The CDR3 DNA is TGCGCCAGCAGAAGCGGGAGAACCGGGGAGCTGTTTTTT.

The gene calls are TRBV29-1 and TRBJ1-2; 7 nucleotides align to TRBD1. CDR1 and CDR2 (germline): SQVTM, ANQGSEA. The CDR3 runs 13 residues. Trimming cost V 7 bases and J 7 bases; bases outside gene matches: 12. The CDR3 region is CSGTDREGGGYTF. CDR3 sequence (DNA): TGCAGCGGAACAGACAGGGAAGGGGGTGGCTACACCTTC.

V gene TRBV19 combines with J gene TRBJ2-1; D perhaps matches TRBD1 (5 bases). The germline CDR1 and CDR2 sequences are LNHDA and SQIVND (reference sequence). Between the trimmed V and J ends, which lost 3 bases and 7 bases, there was a span of 7 bases. This CDR3 has 12 amino acids. CDR3 sequence: CASSIPGNEQFF. The CDR3 nucleotides read TGTGCCAGTAGTATCCCAGGGAATGAGCAGTTCTTC. Full variable domain (rest looked up from reference TRBV19 and TRBJ2-1): DGGITQSPKYLFRKEGQNVTLSCEQNLNHDAMYWYRQDPGQGLRLIYYSQIVNDFQKGDIAEGYSVSREKKESFPLTVTSAQKNPTAFYLCASSIPGNEQFFGPGTRLTVL.

The V and J genes are TRBV6-4 and TRBJ1-2; 7 bases are shared with TRBD1. This CDR3 has 19 residues. The ends lost 2 bases at V and 6 bases at J; junction bases unmatched: 21. Per germline, CDR1 MRHNA and CDR2 SNTAGT. CDR3 in amino acids: CASSDLPNRGTRDLHGYTF. For the CDR3, the DNA is TGTGCCAGCAGTGACCTCCCGAACAGGGGCACCCGGGATCTCCATGGCTACACCTTC.

The chain links TRBV30 to TRBJ2-1; 9 bases fit TRBD2. The CDR3 has 19 amino acids. The junction had 14 bases not matched to a gene; V was cut back by 0 bases and J by 2 bases. From germline, CDR1 is GTSNPN and CDR2 SVGIG (reference sequence). The CDR3 here is CAWSVLRGTSIRAYNEQFF. Written as DNA, the CDR3 is TGTGCCTGGAGTGTTCTAAGAGGGACTAGCATTAGGGCCTACAATGAGCAGTTCTTC.

V gene TRBV2 combines with J gene TRBJ2-5, with D tentatively TRBD2 (6 bases). The V end was cut by 3 bases, the J end by 4 bases, with 12 bases between. The CDR3 length is 14 residues. Germline loops: CDR1 SNHLY, CDR2 FYNNEI. CDR3 DNA sequence: TGTGCCAGCAGTGACCGGACTATTAGAGAGACCCAGTACTTC. Translating gives CASSDRTIRETQYF.

This rearrangement joins TRBV5-6 to TRBJ2-3, with TRBD2 matching over 9 bases. This CDR3 spans 14 amino acids. The germline V gene encodes CDR1 SGHDT and CDR2 YYEEEE. Germline trimming cut 5 bases from V and 6 bases from J; bases unmatched to any gene: 7. The CDR3 bases are TGTGCCAGCAGTCGCGGGAGGGCCTTTGATACGCAGTATTTT. Residues: CASSRGRAFDTQYF.

V and J are TRBV6-1 and TRBJ1-2, with TRBD1 matching over 9 bases. Germline trimming cut 5 bases from V and 8 bases from J; bases unmatched to any gene: 6. The CDR3 is made up of 13 amino acids. From germline, CDR1 is MNHNS and CDR2 SASEGT. The CDR3 DNA reads as TGTGCCAGCAGTTCAACAGGGGGCGCGGGCTACACCTTC. Translation: CASSSTGGAGYTF.

The chain joins TRBV25-1 to TRBJ1-2; no clear D gene. Germline V gene sequence: CDR1 MGHDK, CDR2 SYGVNS. The CDR3 runs 15 residues. Trimming stripped 1 base from V and 3 bases from J, with 12 bases between. The CDR3 is CASSEFGEAYYGYTF. The CDR3 nucleotides read TGTGCCAGCAGTGAATTTGGCGAGGCGTACTATGGCTACACCTTC.

This chain connects TRBV10-3 to TRBJ2-3; D gene unclear. Germline CDR1 ENHRY, CDR2 SYGVKD. The CDR3 has 14 amino acids. Trimming pared 3 bases from V and 4 bases from J, leaving 11 bases between. CDR3 DNA sequence: TGTGCCATCAGTGACGTGGTGAGCTCAGATACGCAGTATTTT. As protein: CAISDVVSSDTQYF.

J is TRBJ1-5 and V is TRBV23-1; tentatively, D is TRBD1 (5 bases). TRBV23-1 is an ORF; its function is uncertain. The CDR3 length is 13 residues. V lost 2 bases, J lost 4 bases, and 6 bases lay in between. CDR3 nucleotides: TGCGCCAGCAGTCAAGGGGGGAATCAGCCCCAGCATTTT. This gives the protein CASSQGGNQPQHF.

The chain has TRBV5-1 and TRBJ1-3, with 7 positions matching TRBD1. V was clipped by 5 bases and J by 0 bases; unmatched bases: 5. Germline CDR1 SGHRS, CDR2 YFSETQ. CDR3 length: 15 residues. CDR3 in DNA: TGCGCCAGCAGGGGACAGCAAACCTCTGGAAACACCATATATTTT. The encoded protein is CASRGQQTSGNTIYF.

The chain carries TRBV5-1 and TRBJ2-7; a weak D match, TRBD1 (6 bases). Germline V gene sequence: CDR1 SGHRS, CDR2 YFSETQ. V lost 1 base and J lost 5, with 13 bases in between. The CDR3 sequence is 14 residues long. CDR3 nucleotide sequence: TGCGCCAGCAGCTTGAGGGGGAAGGTTGACGAGCAGTACTTC. This encodes CASSLRGKVDEQYF. Drawing the rest from reference TRBV5-1 and TRBJ2-7, the complete variable domain is KAGVTQTPRYLIKTRGQQVTLSCSPISGHRSVSWYQQTPGQGLQFLFEYFSETQRNKGNFPGRFSGRQFSNSRSEMNVSTLELGDSALYLCASSLRGKVDEQYFGPGTRLTVT.

V gene TRBV9 combines with J gene TRBJ2-1; D possibly corresponds to TRBD1 (6 bases). V was pared by 0 bases and J by 8 bases, with 12 bases between. The V gene's germline CDR1 is SGDLS and CDR2 YYNGEE. CDR3 length equals 14 residues. Here the CDR3 DNA reads TGTGCCAGCAGCGTAGGGTCAGGGGCTTATGAGCAGTTCTTC. Translation gives CASSVGSGAYEQFF.

The chain joins TRBV4-1 to TRBJ2-5; weak D call: TRBD2 (5 bases). Trimming shortened V by 3 bases and J by 9 bases, and 8 bases separated the two germline ends. Germline CDR1 MGHRA, CDR2 YSYEKL. The CDR3 is 11 residues long. CDR3 region: CASSHQEAQYF. The CDR3, as DNA: TGCGCCAGCAGCCACCAGGAGGCCCAGTACTTC.

The chain employs TRBV5-6 and TRBJ2-3, with D perhaps matching TRBD2 (7 bases). Germline V CDR1 and CDR2: SGHDT, YYEEEE. The CDR3 runs to 18 residues. Trimming stripped 1 base from V and 0 bases from J, with 18 bases between. CDR3 nucleotides: TGTGCCAGCAGCTTGCCTTCCGGGGGGCGGACTAGCACAGATACGCAGTATTTT. Translated: CASSLPSGGRTSTDTQYF.

In its sample, this clone was seen once. V gene TRBV7-9 combines with J gene TRBJ2-1; D might be TRBD1 (5 bases). CDR3 length equals 16 residues. Trimming pared 1 base from V and 1 base from J, leaving 11 bases between. CDR1 is SEHNR, CDR2 FQNEAQ, per germline (reference sequence). The CDR3 nucleotides are TGTGCCAGCAGCTTAGTAGGGGATTGGTCCTACAATGAGCAGTTCTTC. Amino acid sequence: CASSLVGDWSYNEQFF.

The chain carries TRBV7-9 and TRBJ2-5, with D tentatively TRBD2 (6 bases). Germline CDR1 and CDR2: SEHNR and FQNEAQ (reference sequence). V was trimmed by 2 bases and J by 9 bases, leaving 25 bases between them. This CDR3 spans 17 amino acids. The CDR3 is CASSLIFEAGQPPAQYF. CDR3 sequence (DNA): TGTGCCAGCAGCTTAATTTTTGAAGCGGGCCAACCCCCCGCCCAGTACTTC.